The following is a T cell receptor beta chain sequence with its context. The sample comes from a study of blood T cell repertoires in COVID-19. Study information: Specimens from acute and convalescent COVID-19 originated in the United States, Italy and Spain. PBMCs, B-cell-depleted T cells, or T cells were the source of the cDNA or gDNA that made up the material.

The CDR3 sequence is 15 residues long. V lost 0 bases and J lost 7, with 11 bases in between. Germline CDR1 SGDLS, CDR2 YYNGEE. In the authors' methods: Amplifying reference gene primers gave estimates of nucleated cell counts. The repertoire was sequenced with immunoSEQ multiplex PCR; TCRdb's copy has only in-frame clones and lacks some. D and trimming come from the DNA, and the V and J calls and clone size come from that table. The repertoire holds about 94,000 clones, 70% to 90% seen once, with approximately 8% in the top ten. The sequence was obtained from a human donor with acute or convalescent COVID-19. The donor label of this sample is uncertain. V and J are TRBV9 and TRBJ1-6; no reliable D call. The sequencing sample was made of peripheral blood. The chain's CDR3 is CASSVGDPGNSPLHF. The CDR3 DNA reads as TGTGCCAGCAGCGTAGGAGATCCGGGGAATTCACCCCTCCACTTT.